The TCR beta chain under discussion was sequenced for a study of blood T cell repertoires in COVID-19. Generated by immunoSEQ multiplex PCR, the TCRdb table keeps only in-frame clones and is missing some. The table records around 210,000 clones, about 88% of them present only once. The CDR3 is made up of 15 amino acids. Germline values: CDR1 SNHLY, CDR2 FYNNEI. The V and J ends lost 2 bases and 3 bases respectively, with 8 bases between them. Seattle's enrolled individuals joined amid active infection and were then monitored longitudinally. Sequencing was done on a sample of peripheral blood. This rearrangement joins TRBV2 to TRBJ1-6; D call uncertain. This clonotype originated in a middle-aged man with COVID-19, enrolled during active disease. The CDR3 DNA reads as TGTGCCAGCAGTGAACAGGCCGACTATAATTCACCCCTCCACTTT. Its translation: CASSEQADYNSPLHF. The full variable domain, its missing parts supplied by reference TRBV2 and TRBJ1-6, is EPEVTQTPSHQVTQMGQEVILRCVPISNHLYFYWYRQILGQKVEFLVSFYNNEISEKSEIFDDQFSVERPDGSNFTLKIRSTKLEDSAMYFCASSEQADYNSPLHFGNGTRLTVT.